This T cell receptor (beta chain) was identified in a study of blood T cell repertoires in COVID-19. Study-wide background: From the United States, Italy and Spain came samples of acute and convalescent COVID-19. Sources were T cells, B-cell-depleted T cells, or PBMCs; the material itself was cDNA or gDNA.

The CDR3 extends over 15 amino acids. Per the germline V gene, CDR1 is SEHNR and CDR2 is FQNEAQ (reference sequence). The V gene lost 1 base and the J gene lost 2 bases, with 11 bases spanning the gap. As handled by the study authors: Estimation of nucleated cell counts was performed using reference gene primer amplification. The protocol was immunoSEQ multiplex PCR, while the TCRdb copy is restricted to in-frame clones and leaves out a portion. That table gives V, J and clone size, and the DNA gave D and trimming. Counted here are some 150,000 clones, 85% to 90% occurring once; the ten biggest clones make up less than 10%.

This TCR derives from a woman in her 50s with active or convalescent COVID-19. The chain uses TRBV7-9 and TRBJ2-5, with D possibly matching TRBD2 (6 bases). The material sequenced was peripheral blood. The CDR3 nucleotides read TGTGCCAGCAGCTTAGGTGCAGGGAGGCAAGAGACCCAGTACTTC. Its protein product is CASSLGAGRQETQYF.